One T cell receptor (beta chain) is described in this entry. Its antigen is unidentified. This specimen belongs to a study of metastatic and nonmetastatic thyroid tumors. For the study at large: Where malignant and benign thyroid patients were concerned, repertoires were compared across blood and tumor or nodule tissue.

MiXCR re-clonotyped the PCR reads for TCRdb. The table records 15,000 to 20,000 clones, approximately 32% of them present only once. No patient had received any treatment before thyroid surgery. The study, taken as a whole, reports: For both blood and tumor, malignant thyroid tumors reportedly showed significantly higher TCR beta diversity than benign nodules did.

This TCR came from a female donor with papillary thyroid cancer or a benign thyroid nodule (not recorded which). Some clones in this sample may be carry-over from other donors' samples. Sequenced input: adjacent normal tissue.

The CDR3, as DNA: TGTGCCAGCAGCCGAGAGGGAGGGTCCGAGCAGTACTTC. It encodes CASSREGGSEQYF. The V call is TRBV6-1, the J call TRBJ2-7, with 7 nucleotides matching TRBD2. This CDR3 comprises 13 residues. The J segment lost 6 bases and the V segment lost 6 bases, leaving 8 bases of the junction unmatched. Looked up from germline, CDR1 is MNHNS and CDR2 is SASEGT.